The 18 T cell receptor beta chains given below trace back to one sample, sequenced in a study of CD8 T cells in Susac syndrome. The RNA input was about 0.45 to 1 ug, and it was reverse transcribed with random hexamers. Using its own MiXCR run on the immunoSEQ multiplex PCR reads, TCRdb lists one record per CDR3 protein. The repertoire includes about 120,000 distinct CDR3 sequences, roughly 94% of them detected once, and around 0.28% sits in the top ten. The specimen sequenced was CD8+ T cells from PBMCs. The source is a human donor with Susac syndrome.

The rearrangement joins TRBV9 to TRBJ2-3, with 9 nucleotides matching TRBD1. CDR1 SGDLS and CDR2 YYNGEE come from the germline V gene. J lost 3 bases, V lost 0 bases, and 5 bases had no gene match. This CDR3 has 16 amino acids. The CDR3 loop reads CASSVEGDRATDTQYF. The CDR3 DNA reads as TGTGCCAGCAGCGTAGAGGGGGACAGGGCAACAGATACGCAGTATTTT.

The chain combines TRBV7-9 with TRBJ1-1; D uncertain. Germline V gene lookup returns CDR1 SEHNR and CDR2 FQNEAQ (reference sequence). The CDR3 runs to 12 residues. The ends were cut back, 3 bases at V and 8 bases at J, with 10 bases in the middle. CDR3 sequence: CASSFDKAEAFF. The CDR3 coding sequence is TGTGCCAGCAGCTTCGACAAGGCAGAAGCTTTCTTT.

The V and J genes are TRBV6-5 and TRBJ2-7; perhaps TRBD2 as D (5 bases). This CDR3 is built from 14 residues. Trimming shortened V by 5 bases and J by 2 bases, and 13 bases separated the two germline ends. Per germline, CDR1 MNHEY and CDR2 SVGAGI. Here the CDR3 DNA reads TGTGCCAGCAGTCCCGGGGTGGCAGCCTACGAGCAGTACTTC. This gives the protein CASSPGVAAYEQYF.

The chain uses TRBV5-4 and TRBJ2-1; 10 nucleotides line up with TRBD1. CDR1 and CDR2 from the germline V gene are SGHNT and YYREEE (reference sequence). The CDR3 runs to 16 residues. Unmatched junction bases numbered 8, after V lost 2 bases and J lost 6 bases. The chain's CDR3 is CASSFWGQGRVNEQFF. Written as DNA, the CDR3 is TGTGCCAGCAGCTTCTGGGGACAGGGGCGAGTCAATGAGCAGTTCTTC.

This chain connects TRBV28 to TRBJ2-2; D might be TRBD1 (6 bases). Trimming took 3 bases from V and 5 from J, leaving 13 bases between them. Germline CDR1 MDHEN, CDR2 SYDVKM. This CDR3 is 15 amino acids long. CDR3 sequence: CASSFWGTGTGELFF. The CDR3 coding sequence is TGTGCCAGCAGTTTCTGGGGCACAGGGACCGGGGAGCTGTTTTTT.

This clonotype has only one observation. This chain joins TRBV29-1 and TRBJ2-3; 7 bases are a match to TRBD2. Germline V gives CDR1 SQVTM, CDR2 ANQGSEA. J was trimmed by 1 base and V by 4 bases; bases with no gene match: 2. The CDR3 is 13 residues long. This CDR3 is CSVVAGGTDTQYF. The CDR3 DNA reads TGCAGCGTTGTTGCGGGGGGCACAGATACGCAGTATTTT.

The rearrangement uses TRBV29-1 and TRBJ2-7, with unresolved D. Trimming took off 4 bases at V and 3 bases at J, with 10 bases between the two ends. The CDR3 is made up of 12 amino acids. Germline loops: CDR1 SQVTM, CDR2 ANQGSEA. CDR3 sequence (DNA): TGCAGCGTTGCGTCTGGCGACTACGAGCAGTACTTC. This gives the protein CSVASGDYEQYF.

This chain joins TRBV6-5 and TRBJ1-6; D is uncertain. Germline lookup yields CDR1 MNHEY and CDR2 SVGAGI. The CDR3 sequence is 13 residues long. V lost 5 bases to trimming and J lost 7 bases, with 9 bases between them. The CDR3 bases are TGTGCCAGCAGTCCGCGTGGAAATTCACCCCTCCACTTT. Translated, it gives CASSPRGNSPLHF.

The chain links TRBV7-6 to TRBJ2-1; possible D gene TRBD2, 7 bases. This CDR3 contains 12 residues. Trimming cost V 5 bases and J 9 bases, with 11 bases left between them. Germline V lookup: CDR1 SGHVS, CDR2 FNYEAQ. The CDR3 loop is CASSGGAVEQFF. The CDR3 DNA is TGTGCCAGCAGCGGGGGGGCCGTTGAGCAGTTCTTC. Variable domain in full (rest from reference TRBV7-6 and TRBJ2-1): GAGVSQSPRYKVTKRGQDVALRCDPISGHVSLYWYRQALGQGPEFLTYFNYEAQQDKSGLPNDRFSAERPEGSISTLTIQRTEQRDSAMYRCASSGGAVEQFFGPGTRLTVL.

V and J are TRBV27 and TRBJ1-2, with a tentative D call TRBD1 (5 bases). The CDR3 length is 9 residues. V shed 8 bases and J shed 7 bases, with 5 bases lying between them. Germline lookup yields CDR1 MNHEY and CDR2 SMNVEV (reference sequence). CDR3: CASGGGYTF. CDR3 nucleotide sequence: TGTGCCAGCGGGGGTGGCTACACCTTC.

This chain links TRBV5-6 with TRBJ2-5; TRBD2 matches 8 bases. Germline CDR1 and CDR2: SGHDT and YYEEEE. V shed 0 bases, J shed 5 bases, and the junction held 6 bases outside the gene matches. The CDR3 has 15 residues. CDR3 DNA: TGTGCCAGCAGCTTGGCCGGGGGGGCTTGGGAGACCCAGTACTTC. This gives the protein CASSLAGGAWETQYF.

The J gene is TRBJ1-1, the V gene TRBV7-9; D gene unclear. The CDR3 sequence is 14 residues long. Deletions cut 1 base from V and 5 bases from J, with 11 bases between. Germline CDR1 and CDR2: SEHNR and FQNEAQ (reference sequence). CDR3 DNA sequence: TGTGCCAGCAGCTTAGAAGGGATTCGGACTGAAGCTTTCTTT. Translated, it gives CASSLEGIRTEAFF.

This clonotype showed up just once. The gene calls are TRBV2 and TRBJ1-2; 10 bases map to TRBD1. The germline CDR1 and CDR2 sequences are SNHLY and FYNNEI. After removal of 6 bases from V and 7 bases from J, the junction contained 5 bases not matched to a gene. The CDR3 sequence is 13 residues long. CDR3 residues: CASRGQGSGGYTF. CDR3 coding DNA: TGTGCCAGCAGGGGACAGGGGTCGGGTGGCTACACCTTC.

This chain joins TRBV25-1 and TRBJ2-2, with 7 bases that match TRBD1. Germline CDR1 is MGHDK and CDR2 is SYGVNS. The CDR3 consists of 14 residues. With 5 bases clipped from V and 4 bases from J, the junction kept 4 bases outside the gene matches. CDR3 in amino acids: CASSLYRGTGELFF. The CDR3, as DNA: TGTGCCAGCAGTCTCTACAGGGGCACCGGGGAGCTGTTTTTT.

The CDR3 region has the DNA TGTGCCAGCAGTGGGTCCTGGGATACGCAGTATTTT. Translating gives CASSGSWDTQYF. V usage is TRBV27 and J usage is TRBJ2-3, with D hard to call. The V gene lost 5 bases and the J gene lost 6 bases, with 9 bases spanning the gap. Germline CDR1 and CDR2: MNHEY and SMNVEV (reference sequence). The CDR3 extends over 12 amino acids.

V usage is TRBV9 and J usage is TRBJ2-1; TRBD2 aligns across 9 bases. Germline V gives CDR1 SGDLS, CDR2 YYNGEE. The CDR3 contains 15 residues. The junction had 6 bases not matched to a gene; V was cut back by 3 bases and J by 5 bases. CDR3 in amino acids: CASSGTSVGNNEQFF. CDR3 in DNA: TGTGCCAGCAGCGGGACTAGCGTCGGCAACAATGAGCAGTTCTTC.

The CDR3, as DNA: TGTGCCAGCAGTTTTACCGAGCGGGGGGCGCAAGAGACCCAGTACTTC. Its protein is CASSFTERGAQETQYF. The chain uses TRBV6-2 or TRBV6-3 and TRBJ2-5; 9 bases agree with TRBD2. V shed 4 bases, J shed 2 bases, and the junction held 8 bases outside the gene matches. Germline loops: CDR1 MNHEY, CDR2 SVGEGT. This CDR3 is 16 amino acids long.

This clonotype was seen once. The rearrangement links TRBV7-9 to TRBJ2-7; the D call may be TRBD1 or TRBD2 (5 bases each). Trimming took 7 bases from V and 6 from J, leaving 19 bases between them. Germline loops: CDR1 SEHNR, CDR2 FQNEAQ (reference sequence). CDR3 length: 14 amino acids. The CDR3 nucleotides read TGTGCCAGCACCCCCCGCCTGGGGGAAGGCGAGCAGTACTTC. Translation gives CASTPRLGEGEQYF.